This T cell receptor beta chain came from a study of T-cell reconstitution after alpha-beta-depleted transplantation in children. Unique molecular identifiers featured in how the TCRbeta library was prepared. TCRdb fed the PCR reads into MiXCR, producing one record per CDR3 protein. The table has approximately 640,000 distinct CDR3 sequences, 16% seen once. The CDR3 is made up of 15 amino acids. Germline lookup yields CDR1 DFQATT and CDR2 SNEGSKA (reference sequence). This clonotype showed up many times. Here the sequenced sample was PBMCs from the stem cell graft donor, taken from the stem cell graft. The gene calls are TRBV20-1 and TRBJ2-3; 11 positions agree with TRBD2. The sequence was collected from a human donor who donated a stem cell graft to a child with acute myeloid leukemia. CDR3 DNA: TGCAGCGCAATAACTAGCGGGGGATTCACAGATACGCAGTATTTT. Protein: CSAITSGGFTDTQYF.